Listed below are T cell receptor beta chains from one sample, sequenced in a study of T-cell reconstitution after alpha-beta-depleted transplantation in children. TCRdb re-analysed the PCR reads in MiXCR, keeping a single row per CDR3 protein. Of about 580,000 distinct CDR3 sequences in the sample, about 23% are singletons; the top ten hold less than 15%. The source material was PBMCs, mostly from graft donor cells, sampled 360 days after TCRalphabeta/CD19-depleted stem cell transplant. Receptors were obtained from a boy younger than two who had a stem cell transplant for acute myeloid leukemia, so the T cells may come from the graft donor. The CDR3 runs from the conserved cysteine through the conserved F or W. A D gene is named only where the DNA matches it firmly. Size values are once, few and many counts, or a class for expanded clones, and some rows have none.

-	TRBV27	-	TRBJ1-1	CASSYGPYTEAFF	TGTGCCAGCAGTTATGGGCCCTACACTGAAGCTTTCTTT
-	TRBV20-1	many	TRBJ1-6	CSARGEFYNSPLHF	TGCAGTGCTAGAGGGGAATTCTATAATTCACCCCTCCACTTT
TRBD1	TRBV5-1	many	TRBJ1-1	CASSAAGTGNTEAFF	TGCGCCAGCAGCGCCGCCGGGACAGGGAACACTGAAGCTTTCTTT
-	TRBV7-9	few	TRBJ2-5	CASRSLAGRRETQYF	TGTGCCAGCAGGTCCCTTGCGGGGCGTCGCGAGACCCAGTACTTC
TRBD1	TRBV6-2/TRBV6-3	-	TRBJ1-1	CASSYMDRGKAFF	TGTGCCAGCAGTTACATGGACAGGGGAAAAGCTTTCTTT
-	TRBV25-1	few	TRBJ2-1	CASSDKRATYNEQFF	TGTGCCAGCAGTGACAAGCGGGCTACCTACAATGAGCAGTTCTTC
TRBD2	TRBV6-5	-	TRBJ2-5	CASSYWGLALRETQYF	TGTGCCAGCAGTTACTGGGGACTAGCGTTGCGAGAGACCCAGTACTTC
-	TRBV12-3/TRBV12-4	many	TRBJ2-7	CASSPGVSEQYF	TGTGCCAGCAGCCCCGGGGTTAGCGAGCAGTACTTC
-	TRBV9	-	TRBJ2-6	CASSVATRGGANVLTF	TGTGCCAGCAGCGTAGCTACGCGCGGTGGGGCCAACGTCCTGACTTTC
-	TRBV27	-	TRBJ2-3	CASGGPGDTQYF	TGTGCCAGCGGGGGACCCGGAGATACGCAGTATTTT
-	TRBV15	once	TRBJ2-3	CATTSSRPPDTQYF	TGTGCCACCACCTCCTCCCGCCCGCCAGATACGCAGTATTTT
TRBD2	TRBV4-3	-	TRBJ2-1	CASSQITSGGAGNEQFF	TGCGCCAGCAGCCAAATCACTAGCGGGGGGGCTGGCAATGAGCAGTTCTTC
-	TRBV6-1	few	TRBJ1-5	CASSPKAYSNQPQHF	TGTGCCAGCAGCCCGAAGGCGTATAGCAATCAGCCCCAGCATTTT
TRBD1	TRBV12-3/TRBV12-4	few	TRBJ2-1	CASTNRGQTNEQFF	TGTGCCAGCACGAACAGGGGTCAAACGAATGAGCAGTTCTTC
-	TRBV7-2	-	TRBJ2-7	CASSLAPHEQYF	TGTGCCAGCAGCTTAGCCCCCCACGAGCAGTACTTC
TRBD1	TRBV20-1	many	TRBJ2-1	CSARRSGQAYNEQFF	TGCAGTGCTAGGAGATCGGGACAGGCTTACAATGAGCAGTTCTTC
-	TRBV7-9	-	TRBJ1-1	CASSREWGTEAFF	TGTGCCAGCAGCCGAGAGTGGGGGACTGAAGCTTTCTTT
TRBD2	TRBV6-5	-	TRBJ2-5	CASSFFSGGQETQYF	TGTGCCAGCAGTTTCTTTAGCGGGGGACAAGAGACCCAGTACTTC
TRBD2	TRBV7-3	-	TRBJ2-1	CASSLKVGGVAGVNEQFF	TGTGCCAGCAGCTTAAAGGTGGGGGGGGTAGCGGGGGTTAATGAGCAGTTCTTC
-	TRBV20-1	-	TRBJ2-5	CSQGKQQETQYF	TGCAGCCAGGGGAAACAACAAGAGACCCAGTACTTC
TRBD2	TRBV10-2	once	TRBJ2-2	CASSGLAGVSNTGELFF	TGCGCCAGCAGCGGACTAGCGGGGGTGTCAAACACCGGGGAGCTGTTTTTT
-	TRBV24-1	many	TRBJ2-7	CATSDLRGEQYF	TGTGCCACCAGTGATTTGCGCGGCGAGCAGTACTTC
-	TRBV20-1	many	TRBJ2-2	CSARGSVGELFF	TGCAGTGCTAGAGGGTCGGTCGGGGAGCTGTTTTTT
-	TRBV29-1	many	TRBJ1-2	CSAEPPTANYGYTF	TGCAGCGCTGAGCCCCCAACTGCTAACTATGGCTACACCTTC
-	TRBV10-3	few	TRBJ2-7	CAISTEPPGQYF	TGTGCCATCAGTACTGAACCGCCGGGGCAGTACTTC
-	TRBV12-3/TRBV12-4	many	TRBJ2-7	CASSTGLGYEQYF	TGTGCCAGCAGTACAGGTCTCGGCTACGAGCAGTACTTC
-	TRBV7-9	many	TRBJ2-7	CASSPTTNTGYEQYF	TGTGCCAGCAGCCCCACGACCAACACAGGGTACGAGCAGTACTTC
-	TRBV20-1	many	TRBJ2-5	CSAPLLASGETQYF	TGCAGTGCTCCGCTCCTAGCGTCCGGAGAGACCCAGTACTTC
-	TRBV19	many	TRBJ2-3	CASSLGWLVRRPDTQYF	TGTGCCAGTAGTCTTGGCTGGCTTGTGCGGCGCCCAGATACGCAGTATTTT
-	TRBV28	few	TRBJ1-6	CASSPMRLPLHF	TGTGCCAGCAGCCCCATGAGACTACCCCTCCACTTT
-	TRBV12-3/TRBV12-4	few	TRBJ2-4	CASSYQGQGENIQYF	TGTGCCAGCAGTTACCAGGGGCAAGGGGAAAACATTCAGTACTTC
-	TRBV10-1	-	TRBJ2-1	CASRPGPSGYNEQFF	TGCGCCAGCCGTCCGGGGCCCTCGGGGTACAATGAGCAGTTCTTC
-	TRBV5-1	many	TRBJ1-5	CASSLEGGNQPQHF	TGTGCCAGCAGTTTAGAAGGAGGCAATCAGCCCCAGCATTTT
-	TRBV10-3	-	TRBJ2-1	CAISSTGEVYNEQFF	TGTGCCATCAGTAGTACAGGGGAGGTCTACAATGAGCAGTTCTTC
-	TRBV12-3/TRBV12-4	few	TRBJ2-6	CASTPLGGSGANVLTF	TGTGCCAGCACCCCCTTGGGGGGCTCTGGGGCCAACGTCCTGACTTTC
TRBD1	TRBV15	-	TRBJ2-7	CATSRETGIGSYEQYF	TGTGCCACCAGCAGAGAGACAGGGATCGGATCCTACGAGCAGTACTTC
-	TRBV11-1	-	TRBJ1-1	CASSLEGGHDTEAFF	TGTGCCAGCAGCTTAGAGGGGGGACATGACACTGAAGCTTTCTTT
-	TRBV7-6	-	TRBJ2-6	CASSSGVTGANVLTF	TGTGCCAGCAGCTCTGGGGTGACTGGGGCCAACGTCCTGACTTTC
-	TRBV29-1	-	TRBJ1-1	CSVEGGGMNTEAFF	TGCAGCGTTGAAGGAGGGGGAATGAACACTGAAGCTTTCTTT
-	TRBV5-1	few	TRBJ1-6	CASSYSRGSVNSPLHF	TGCGCCAGCAGCTACTCAAGGGGTAGTGTTAATTCACCCCTCCACTTT
TRBD1	TRBV20-1	-	TRBJ2-7	CSAQRTGWAEQYF	TGCAGTGCCCAGAGGACAGGGTGGGCCGAGCAGTACTTC
-	TRBV20-1	few	TRBJ2-2	CSARVAHINTGELFF	TGCAGTGCTAGAGTCGCACACATTAACACCGGGGAGCTGTTTTTT
-	TRBV20-1	many	TRBJ2-5	CSATSWAVGGAKETQYF	TGCAGTGCTACGAGTTGGGCAGTAGGGGGGGCGAAGGAGACCCAGTACTTC
-	TRBV20-1	-	TRBJ1-3	CSARRTSTAGNTIYF	TGCAGTGCTAGAAGGACGTCGACCGCTGGAAACACCATATATTTT
-	TRBV7-2	many	TRBJ1-6	CASSPVGRSYNSPLHF	TGTGCCAGCAGCCCCGTGGGCCGGTCCTATAATTCACCCCTCCACTTT
-	TRBV7-2	many	TRBJ2-2	CASSLAGVRNTGELFF	TGTGCCAGCAGCTTAGCGGGTGTCCGGAACACCGGGGAGCTGTTTTTT
-	TRBV25-1	-	TRBJ1-1	CASSESTGRGAFF	TGTGCCAGCAGTGAAAGCACAGGGAGGGGAGCTTTCTTT
-	TRBV20-1	-	TRBJ2-5	CSGLGRKETQYF	TGCAGTGGGTTAGGACGTAAAGAGACCCAGTACTTC
-	TRBV7-3	few	TRBJ2-7	CASSFGPAQAYEQYF	TGTGCCAGCAGCTTCGGACCAGCACAGGCCTACGAGCAGTACTTC
-	TRBV7-6	few	TRBJ1-3	CASSRPGVCGNTIYF	TGTGCCAGCAGCAGACCAGGGGTCTGTGGAAACACCATATATTTT
TRBD2	TRBV20-1	-	TRBJ2-1	CSARVSSGDLYNEQFF	TGCAGTGCTAGAGTATCTAGCGGGGACCTCTACAATGAGCAGTTCTTC
TRBD2	TRBV7-2	few	TRBJ2-3	CASSLLAGGPVTDTQYF	TGTGCCAGCAGCTTATTAGCGGGGGGGCCGGTCACAGATACGCAGTATTTT
-	TRBV6-2/TRBV6-3	many	TRBJ1-5	CASTPGQSNQPQHF	TGTGCCAGCACCCCCGGACAGAGCAATCAGCCCCAGCATTTT
-	TRBV25-1	-	TRBJ1-1	CASSESGEGEAFF	TGTGCCAGCAGTGAATCTGGGGAGGGTGAAGCTTTCTTT
-	TRBV7-2	-	TRBJ2-1	CASSPGLLYNEQFF	TGTGCCAGCAGCCCCGGACTTCTTTACAATGAGCAGTTCTTC
-	TRBV12-3/TRBV12-4	-	TRBJ1-1	CASKLLRDLNTEAFF	TGTGCCAGCAAACTCCTACGGGACCTGAACACTGAAGCTTTCTTT
-	TRBV12-3/TRBV12-4	many	TRBJ1-6	CASSLGYSPLHF	TGTGCCAGCAGTTTAGGGTATTCACCCCTCCACTTT
-	TRBV19	-	TRBJ2-6	CASSSPWITSGANVLTF	TGTGCCAGTAGTAGCCCGTGGATAACCTCTGGGGCCAACGTCCTGACTTTC
-	TRBV6-5	-	TRBJ1-2	CASLEQDFSHYGYTF	TGTGCCAGCCTAGAACAGGACTTCAGTCACTATGGCTACACCTTC